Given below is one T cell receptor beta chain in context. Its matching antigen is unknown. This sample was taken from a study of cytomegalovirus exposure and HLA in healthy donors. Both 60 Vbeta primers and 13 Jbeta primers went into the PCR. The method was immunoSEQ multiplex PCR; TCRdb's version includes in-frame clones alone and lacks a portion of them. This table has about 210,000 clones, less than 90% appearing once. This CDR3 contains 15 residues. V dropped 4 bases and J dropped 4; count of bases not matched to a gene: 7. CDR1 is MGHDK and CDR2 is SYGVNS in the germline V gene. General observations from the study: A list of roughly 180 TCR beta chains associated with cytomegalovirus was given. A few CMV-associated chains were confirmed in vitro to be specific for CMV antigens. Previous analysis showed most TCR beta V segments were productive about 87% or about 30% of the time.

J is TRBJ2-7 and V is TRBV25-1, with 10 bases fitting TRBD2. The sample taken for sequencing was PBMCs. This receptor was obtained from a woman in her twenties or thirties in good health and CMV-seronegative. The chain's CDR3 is CASSAASGRRYEQYF. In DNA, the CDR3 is TGTGCCAGCAGTGCGGCTAGCGGGAGAAGGTACGAGCAGTACTTC.